Below are 19 T cell receptor beta chains sequenced from a single sample in a study of T cell responses to AZD1222 COVID-19 vaccine. Libraries were prepared by immunoSEQ multiplex PCR; TCRdb keeps only in-frame clonotypes and omits some of them. The sample has 150,000 or so clones, about nine tenths seen once. Sequencing was performed on peripheral blood, taken on day 0 of AZD1222 vaccination. These receptor sequences come from an adult in good health.

V gene TRBV2 combines with J gene TRBJ1-6; D is unresolved. Germline CDR1 reads SNHLY; CDR2 reads FYNNEI. The CDR3 runs to 15 residues. V shed 0 bases and J shed 6 bases, with 9 bases lying between them. The CDR3 DNA sequence: TGTGCCAGCAGTGAAGCGAGGCCTTCTAATTCACCCCTCCACTTT. This encodes CASSEARPSNSPLHF.

This sequence joins TRBV3-1 (or the pseudogene TRBV3-2) and TRBJ1-6; no clear D gene. V was shortened by 0 bases and J by 5 bases, with 11 bases between the two germline ends. Germline CDR1 LGHDT, CDR2 YNNKEL (reference sequence). The CDR3 consists of 16 residues. CDR3: CASSQETNKNNSPLHF. The CDR3, as DNA: TGTGCCAGCAGCCAAGAGACGAACAAAAATAATTCACCCCTCCACTTT.

The rearrangement links TRBV20-1 to TRBJ1-6; tentatively, D is TRBD1 (6 bases). Looked up from germline, CDR1 is DFQATT and CDR2 is SNEGSKA (reference sequence). Trimming shortened V by 3 bases and J by 14 bases, and 17 bases separated the two germline ends. The length of the CDR3 is 13 residues. The CDR3 spells CSASRGGLSALHF. CDR3 nucleotide sequence: TGCAGTGCTAGTCGAGGGGGTCTTTCGGCCCTCCACTTT.

V gene TRBV7-3 combines with J gene TRBJ1-2; TRBD1 matches at 7 bases. The V segment lost 5 bases and the J segment 7 bases; nucleotides outside the gene matches: 19. Germline V gives CDR1 SGHTA, CDR2 FQGTGA. There are 17 residues in the CDR3. CDR3 in amino acids: CASSPQMGQGGFGGYTF. CDR3 coding DNA: TGTGCCAGCAGCCCCCAAATGGGGCAGGGGGGTTTTGGTGGCTACACCTTC.

The chain couples TRBV30 to TRBJ1-5; TRBD1 matches at 9 bases. V shed 5 bases, J shed 4 bases, and the junction held 3 bases outside the gene matches. The CDR3 consists of 13 residues. Germline CDR1 is GTSNPN and CDR2 is SVGIG (reference sequence). The DNA of the CDR3 is TGTGCCTGGGACAGGGGGGAGAATCAGCCCCAGCATTTT. Residues: CAWDRGENQPQHF.

The chain is built from TRBV7-9 and TRBJ2-7; D may be TRBD1 or TRBD2 (5 bases each). CDR1 and CDR2 (germline): SEHNR, FQNEAQ (reference sequence). The CDR3 totals 14 residues. V lost 6 bases to trimming and J lost 0 bases, with 12 bases between them. CDR3 nucleotides: TGTGCCAGCAGAGAGGGACGGTCCTCCTACGAGCAGTACTTC. Translation: CASREGRSSYEQYF.

This clone appeared a single time. V usage is TRBV7-9 and J usage is TRBJ2-3; TRBD1 matches 7 bases. Germline V gene data show CDR1 as SEHNR and CDR2 as FQNEAQ (reference sequence). The J segment lost 2 bases and the V segment lost 5 bases, leaving 1 base of the junction unmatched. This CDR3 region has 13 residues. The CDR3 nucleotides read TGTGCCAGCAGCAAGGGGGCCACAGATACGCAGTATTTT. It codes for CASSKGATDTQYF.

This clone was seen a single time. This sequence joins TRBV5-5 and TRBJ2-7; 12 bases are shared with TRBD2. Germline V gene data show CDR1 as SGHKS and CDR2 as YYEKEE (reference sequence). The CDR3 is 16 residues long. V gave up 4 bases and J gave up 1 base; unmatched junction bases: 6. CDR3 protein: CASSRVLAGGSYEQYF. Written as DNA, the CDR3 is TGTGCCAGCAGCCGGGTACTAGCGGGGGGATCCTACGAGCAGTACTTC.

V gene TRBV2 combines with J gene TRBJ2-7; D gene unclear. CDR1 and CDR2 (germline): SNHLY, FYNNEI. This CDR3 region has 14 residues. V lost 7 bases, J lost 0 bases, and 13 bases lay in between. The CDR3 loop is CASIPLYTSYEQYF. DNA for the CDR3: TGTGCCAGCATCCCGCTCTACACCTCCTACGAGCAGTACTTC.

This chain links TRBV6-5 with TRBJ2-5; D not certain. Germline assignment: CDR1 MNHEY and CDR2 SVGAGI. V was clipped by 0 bases and J by 1 base, with 9 bases between them. There are 15 residues in the CDR3. CDR3 protein: CASSYSSASQETQYF. CDR3 sequence (DNA): TGTGCCAGCAGTTACTCGTCGGCCAGCCAAGAGACCCAGTACTTC.

This clone has more than one count but fewer than ten. The chain carries TRBV7-2 and TRBJ1-2; TRBD1 agrees at 7 bases. Germline CDR1 SGHTA, CDR2 FQGNSA. This CDR3 contains 17 residues. V shed 2 bases and J 5 bases; nucleotides not matched to a gene: 14. CDR3 bases: TGTGCCAGCAGCTTAAAGGAGACAGGGCTCTTTTATTATGGCTACACCTTC. This gives the protein CASSLKETGLFYYGYTF. Variable domain in full (rest from reference TRBV7-2 and TRBJ1-2): GAGVSQSPSNKVTEKGKDVELRCDPISGHTALYWYRQSLGQGLEFLIYFQGNSAPDKSGLPSDRFSAERTGGSVSTLTIQRTQQEDSAVYLCASSLKETGLFYYGYTFGSGTRLTVV.

This clone was observed once. The gene calls are TRBV7-8 and TRBJ1-2; 9 bases are shared with TRBD1. CDR1 and CDR2 from the germline V gene are SGHVS and FQNEAQ. The CDR3 is 13 residues long. After removal of 5 bases from V and 5 bases from J, the junction contained 3 bases not matched to a gene. The DNA for the CDR3 is TGTGCCAGCAGCCGGGGACAGGGTTATGGCTACACCTTC. This sequence encodes CASSRGQGYGYTF.

The chain combines TRBV30 with TRBJ2-3; 8 nucleotides match TRBD1. Germline V gene sequence: CDR1 GTSNPN, CDR2 SVGIG (reference sequence). CDR3 size: 13 residues. V was pared by 8 bases and J by 6 bases, with 10 bases of the junction left unmatched. The chain's CDR3 is CASTHAGGDTQYF. The CDR3, as DNA: TGTGCCAGCACCCACGCAGGGGGCGATACGCAGTATTTT.

V gene TRBV27 combines with J gene TRBJ2-7, with 8 bases identical to TRBD1. Unmatched junction bases numbered 1, after V lost 0 bases and J lost 0 bases. This CDR3 contains 15 residues. Per the germline V gene, CDR1 is MNHEY and CDR2 is SMNVEV (reference sequence). The CDR3: CASSLSGTGSYEQYF. The CDR3 bases are TGTGCCAGCAGTTTATCCGGGACAGGCTCCTACGAGCAGTACTTC.

This CDR3 reads CASSLAQYTDTQYF. CDR3 sequence (DNA): TGTGCCAGCAGCTTGGCACAGTACACAGATACGCAGTATTTT. The chain employs TRBV11-2 and TRBJ2-3; D is ambiguous. Germline lookup yields CDR1 SGHAT and CDR2 FQNNGV. The CDR3 runs to 14 residues. Deletions cut 3 bases from V and 2 bases from J, with 9 bases between. The full variable domain, its missing parts supplied by reference TRBV11-2 and TRBJ2-3, is EAGVAQSPRYKIIEKRQSVAFWCNPISGHATLYWYQQILGQGPKLLIQFQNNGVVDDSQLPKDRFSAERLKGVDSTLKIQPAKLEDSAVYLCASSLAQYTDTQYFGPGTRLTVL.

The J gene is TRBJ1-2, the V gene TRBV29-1; D not resolved. The CDR3 sequence is 13 residues long. Germline-derived CDR1 and CDR2 are SQVTM and ANQGSEA. V lost 3 bases, J lost 1 base, and 9 bases lay in between. The DNA of the CDR3 is TGCAGCGTTGAGATTGACGGTAACTATGGCTACACCTTC. Its translation is CSVEIDGNYGYTF.

The chain employs TRBV5-4 and TRBJ1-2; 10 bases agree with TRBD1. Germline V lookup: CDR1 SGHNT, CDR2 YYREEE (reference sequence). This CDR3 is 13 amino acids long. The V gene end was trimmed by 0 bases and the J gene end by 14 bases; junction bases not matched to a gene: 7. The CDR3, as DNA: TGTGCCAGCAGCTTGGTTGGGGACAGGGGTGGAACCTTC. Translating gives CASSLVGDRGGTF.

The chain employs TRBV10-3 and TRBJ2-7; D is perhaps TRBD2 (6 bases). CDR3 length: 16 residues. The V end lost 0 bases, the J end lost 3 bases, and 15 bases lay between the germline ends. Looked up from germline, CDR1 is ENHRY and CDR2 is SYGVKD. The CDR3 reads CAISESIGGGIYEQYF. CDR3 coding DNA: TGTGCCATCAGTGAGTCGATTGGGGGAGGAATCTACGAGCAGTACTTC.

The CDR3 here is CASSLGRSSYEQYF. The CDR3 DNA is TGTGCCAGCAGTTTAGGCAGGTCTTCCTACGAGCAGTACTTC. This chain links TRBV27 with TRBJ2-7; D unresolved. Trimming took 2 bases from V and 1 from J, leaving 9 bases between them. The CDR3 loop spans 14 amino acids. CDR1 and CDR2 (germline): MNHEY, SMNVEV (reference sequence).